This T cell receptor beta chain was profiled in a study of molecular identifiers for immune sequencing clone quantification (dated by TCRdb to about 2018). Notes on the research overall: In a replicate experiment, RNA from roughly 21,000 or 96,000 naive CD8 T cells was split into five aliquots, four of which were sequenced. CD8 T cells were used in a methods study to benchmark molecular-identifier clustering-based TCR repertoire sequencing (MIDCIRS) and TCR RNA copy counting. Overall results and qualifications from the work: The sizes of highly expanded clones could end up underestimated when identical TCR molecules share a barcode. Approximately 3 recovered TCR RNA copies per cell were obtained by modeling, versus about 10 by digital PCR, implying a capture efficiency of roughly 32%. Spiked-in Jurkat TCR RNA equal to a single cell's worth was reported to be detectable even within 1,100,000 naive CD8 T cells. Without barcode sub-clustering, chimeric consensus sequences inflated TCR diversity; chimeras reached as high as 47%. In CMV-specific effector cells, over 97% of molecules were held by clones above 20 RNA copies, whereas under 1% of molecules were held by such clones in naive cells. Spiked-in Jurkat TCR RNA (around nine copies' worth), which is not part of the donor repertoire, was contained in the naive libraries.

To prepare the library, PCR was applied. These reads were obtained on an Illumina HiSeq 4000. Bulk TCR libraries were generated as previously described, with the TCR primers listed in Table S5 used. Total RNA was purified with the Qiagen AllPrep DNA/RNA kit. Before analysis, reads from multiple sequencing runs of one library were combined. As for the authors' bioinformatics: Only reads with exact TCR constant sequence were kept, trimmed to 150 nt, and grouped by their 12-nt molecular barcodes. Within each barcode group, reads were sub-clustered at a 15% Levenshtein threshold, and quality-weighted consensus sequences were built per RNA molecule. Non-functional sequences were discarded, and so were lower-count sequences lying one edit away from another sequence. On the basis of fitting two negative binomial distributions, barcode sub-clusters with fewer than 20% of the maximum read count were discarded. TCRdb ran its own pipeline on the public reads, namely fastp trimming at Q25 and MiXCR clone calling, and kept in-frame beta chains. Duplicate CDR3 protein sequences are folded into a single record with the most common DNA and genes. The V and J calls shown here were made by TCRdb, not taken from the authors' results. The sample table records 85,000 to 100,000 distinct CDR3 sequences; about 21% of these occur just once. The biggest ten clones account for approximately 0.99% of the sample.

This clonotype was counted at least ten times. Its antigen target is currently unknown. Base-call qualities are not available, and no considerably larger clone is one nucleotide away. Libraries of naive CD8 T cells were built from approximately 20,000 to 1,000,000 sorted cells, with 10%, 30% or 50% of the purified RNA used. Naive CD8 T cells, defined as CD8+CD4-CCR7+CD45RA+, were FACS-sorted into RLT Plus buffer on a BD FACSAria II. To test detection sensitivity, Jurkat RNA equal to around 11 TCR copies was added to samples of roughly 18,000-1,100,000 naive CD8 T cells. CD8 T cells were enriched using RosetteSep CD8+ T Cell Enrichment Cocktail and Ficoll-Paque, and the enriched cells then underwent ACK red cell lysis. The sequence derives from a human donor in good health. Some libraries in this study had Jurkat cell RNA spiked in. The sequencing sample was made of naive CD8+ T cells from blood, with Jurkat cell RNA spiked in. The sample's cell subset or site, from its label and the paper: FACS-sorted CD8+CD4-CCR7+CD45RA+ naive T cells.

The nucleotide sequence reads TGTGCCAGCAGTGAAGGTGCGGAGACCCAGTACTTC. Protein translation: CASSEGAETQYF. The sequence joins TRBV25-1 to TRBJ2-5; the D gene cannot be resolved reliably. From the germline V gene, CDR1 is MGHDK and CDR2 is SYGVNS. There are 12 amino acids in the CDR3, from cysteine to phenylalanine inclusive. Just CDR3 DNA is preserved here, 36 bases in frame from base 1. V sheds 2 bases and J sheds 5 bases, leaving 6 bases between their ends.